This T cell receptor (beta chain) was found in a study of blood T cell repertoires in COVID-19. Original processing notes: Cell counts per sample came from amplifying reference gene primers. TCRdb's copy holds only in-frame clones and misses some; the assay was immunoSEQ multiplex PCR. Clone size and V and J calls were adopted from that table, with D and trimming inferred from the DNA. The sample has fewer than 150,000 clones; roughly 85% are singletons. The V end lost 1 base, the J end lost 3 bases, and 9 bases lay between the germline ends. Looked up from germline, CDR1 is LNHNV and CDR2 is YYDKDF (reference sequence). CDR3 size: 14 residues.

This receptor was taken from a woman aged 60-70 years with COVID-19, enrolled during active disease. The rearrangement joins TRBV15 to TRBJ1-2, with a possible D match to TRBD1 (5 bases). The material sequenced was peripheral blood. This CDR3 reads CATSRARTHYGYTF. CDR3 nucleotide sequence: TGTGCCACCAGCAGAGCTCGGACACACTATGGCTACACCTTC.